This T cell receptor beta chain was recorded in a study of cytomegalovirus exposure and HLA in healthy donors. As for the study in general: Researchers found that less than 90% of under 450 genotyped donors fell within the Caucasian-associated ancestry cluster.

Per germline, CDR1 LNHDA and CDR2 SQIVND (reference sequence). Trimming shortened V by 1 base and J by 1 base, and 14 bases separated the two germline ends. The CDR3 runs to 16 residues. Broader study findings: The study flagged fewer than 200 TCR beta chains as cytomegalovirus-associated. When analyzed later, the rates of TCR association showed variation by HLA locus, with DRB1 the most and HLA-C the fewest.

The PCR ran on 60 Vbeta and 13 Jbeta primers. TCRdb's table, derived via immunoSEQ multiplex PCR, lists solely in-frame clones and lacks some. Here the sample spans around 92,000 clones, more than 65% being singletons. Remarks on this clone: The antigen is undetermined.

This chain uses TRBV19 with TRBJ2-7; tentative D call: TRBD1 (5 bases). The TCR originated in a girl aged 2-10 years in good health and CMV-seropositive. Sequencing used PBMCs. CDR3 DNA: TGTGCCAGTAGTATAGTATTCCCAGGGCCATCCTACGAGCAGTACTTC. Amino acid sequence: CASSIVFPGPSYEQYF.